This TCR beta chain is from a study of T cell responses to AZD1222 COVID-19 vaccine. Findings and caveats of the study: Seropositive AZD1222 recipients at baseline numbered only five or six. Once two AZD1222 doses were given, Spike-specific TCR breadth and depth went up.

Worth noting for this clone: Its antigen is as yet unknown.

Using immunoSEQ multiplex PCR, the repertoire was profiled, and TCRdb retains in-frame clones only, with some absent. The table lists 50,000 or so clones, roughly 90% of them singletons. V shed 5 bases and J 4 bases; nucleotides not matched to a gene: 7. The CDR3 is 15 residues long. Looked up from germline, CDR1 is SGHVS and CDR2 is FQNEAQ. The V gene is TRBV7-8, the J gene TRBJ1-5, with 8 nucleotides matching TRBD1. The material was peripheral blood, obtained 28 days after the second AZD1222 dose. The clonotype comes from an adult who received the AZD1222 COVID-19 vaccine. The CDR3 region is CASSPQTGGNQPQHF. As DNA, the CDR3 is TGTGCCAGCAGCCCGCAAACAGGGGGGAATCAGCCCCAGCATTTT.